This T cell receptor beta chain was found in a study of somatic mutations in cytotoxic T cells in rheumatoid arthritis. Study-wide results and limits: The clonality of CD8+ T cells was not significantly different between rheumatoid arthritis patients and age-matched healthy controls. Unlike healthy controls, rheumatoid arthritis patients had CD8+ clonality that increased with age. Each of about an eighth of the roughly 65 patients had a largest CD8+ clone that made up more than 20% of CD8+ cells.

The ends lost 8 bases at V and 3 bases at J; junction bases unmatched: 8. Germline V CDR1 and CDR2: SNHLY, FYNNEI. This CDR3 is built from 14 residues. Profiled with immunoSEQ multiplex PCR; TCRdb holds only in-frame clones, not every one. This repertoire shows over 5,500 clones, roughly 80% found once; its top ten account for roughly 4.4%. With respect to this clone: What it recognizes is unknown.

Positive selection using magnetic beads isolated the CD4+ and CD8+ cells (purity was checked by flow cytometry). The V gene is TRBV2, the J gene TRBJ2-7; 9 nucleotides align to TRBD1. The sample was CD8+ T cells sorted from blood. The receptor comes from an adult with rheumatoid arthritis. In DNA, the CDR3 is TGTGCCAGCGAGACCGGGACAGGGCTCTACGAGCAGTACTTC. Translating it yields CASETGTGLYEQYF.